The 26 T cell receptor beta chains reported below all come from one sample, sequenced in a study of control samples from healthy donors and cancer patients. Produced via immunoSEQ multiplex PCR; TCRdb's table is partial and in-frame only. This table holds 100,000 or so clones, roughly 85% found once. The sequencing input was blood. These receptors all come from a woman between 45 and 65 years old in good health.

This rearrangement joins TRBV10-3 to TRBJ1-3; D ambiguous. The CDR3 has 13 residues. The V gene's germline CDR1 is ENHRY and CDR2 SYGVKD. Trimming pared 10 bases from V and 7 bases from J, leaving 17 bases between. CDR3 in DNA: TGTGCCACAACTTCCAGGCCCGGCAACACCATATATTTT. Translated: CATTSRPGNTIYF.

The chain employs TRBV9 and TRBJ2-1; D is unresolved. V was pared by 2 bases and J by 0 bases, with 18 bases between. CDR1 and CDR2 from the germline V gene are SGDLS and YYNGEE. The CDR3 is 18 amino acids. The DNA of the CDR3 is TGTGCCAGCAGCGTTGGCTTGGCGTCCCACGGCTCCTACAATGAGCAGTTCTTC. Translation: CASSVGLASHGSYNEQFF.

This chain connects TRBV6-1 to TRBJ2-7; D not resolved. V was pared by 3 bases and J by 3 bases, with 15 bases between. Per germline, CDR1 MNHNS and CDR2 SASEGT. This CDR3 spans 15 amino acids. DNA of the CDR3: TGTGCCAGCAGTGACCTACCAGCCGGTTTCTACGAGCAGTACTTC. Translating gives CASSDLPAGFYEQYF.

The J gene is TRBJ1-4, the V gene TRBV7-9; D unresolved. The V gene's germline CDR1 is SEHNR and CDR2 FQNEAQ (reference sequence). Trimming removed 6 bases at V and 0 bases at J, with 14 bases between. This CDR3 is 16 amino acids long. The CDR3 DNA reads as TGTGCCAGCAGTCCCGGCCGACACACAACTAATGAAAAACTGTTTTTT. It translates to CASSPGRHTTNEKLFF. The whole variable domain, remainder taken from reference TRBV7-9 and TRBJ1-4, is DTGVSQNPRHKITKRGQNVTFRCDPISEHNRLYWYRQTLGQGPEFLTYFQNEAQLEKSRLLSDRFSAERPKGSFSTLEIQRTEQGDSAMYLCASSPGRHTTNEKLFFGSGTQLSVL.

This rearrangement joins TRBV28 to TRBJ2-3; 8 positions agree with TRBD2. The CDR3 is 13 amino acids. Germline V CDR1 and CDR2: MDHEN, SYDVKM. V lost 5 bases and J lost 8; bases outside the gene matches: 6. CDR3 coding DNA: TGTGCCAGCAGTCCGTCGGGGGGGGTTACGCAGTATTTT. It codes for CASSPSGGVTQYF.

The gene calls are TRBV5-6 and TRBJ2-1; 9 positions agree with TRBD1. Germline V gene data show CDR1 as SGHDT and CDR2 as YYEEEE. This CDR3 has 17 amino acids. The trim removed 1 base at V and 6 bases at J, leaving 11 bases unmatched. The CDR3 DNA sequence: TGTGCCAGCAGCTTGATAGTGGGGACAGGGAGAGGCAATGAGCAGTTCTTC. Translating gives CASSLIVGTGRGNEQFF. Full variable domain (remainder filled in from reference TRBV5-6 and TRBJ2-1): DAGVTQSPTHLIKTRGQQVTLRCSPKSGHDTVSWYQQALGQGPQFIFQYYEEEERQRGNFPDRFSGHQFPNYSSELNVNALLLGDSALYLCASSLIVGTGRGNEQFFGPGTRLTVL.

The chain links TRBV5-4 to TRBJ2-7, with D hard to call. Deletions cut 3 bases from V and 7 bases from J, with 26 bases between. The length of the CDR3 is 17 residues. CDR1 SGHNT and CDR2 YYREEE come from the germline V gene (reference sequence). CDR3 sequence: CASSSRTPTGTSLEQYF. The CDR3 DNA sequence: TGTGCCAGCAGCTCCCGAACCCCTACCGGTACCTCCTTAGAGCAGTACTTC. Full variable domain (remainder filled in from reference TRBV5-4 and TRBJ2-7): ETGVTQSPTHLIKTRGQQVTLRCSSQSGHNTVSWYQQALGQGPQFIFQYYREEENGRGNFPPRFSGLQFPNYSSELNVNALELDDSALYLCASSSRTPTGTSLEQYFGPGTRLTVT.

V usage is TRBV3-1 (or the pseudogene TRBV3-2) and J usage is TRBJ1-3; the D is unclear. Deletions cut 1 base from V and 4 bases from J, with 14 bases between. This CDR3 is 16 amino acids long. Germline lookup yields CDR1 LGHDT and CDR2 YNNKEL (reference sequence). The CDR3 region has the DNA TGTGCCAGCAGCCAAGGGTCCCGGACCGAGGGAAACACCATATATTTT. The encoded protein is CASSQGSRTEGNTIYF.

The rearrangement uses TRBV5-4 and TRBJ2-1, with TRBD2 matching over 13 bases. Germline CDR1 SGHNT, CDR2 YYREEE (reference sequence). Germline trimming cut 1 base from V and 10 bases from J; bases unmatched to any gene: 5. The CDR3 contains 15 residues. The CDR3 coding sequence is TGTGCCAGCAGCTTGAGACTAGCGGGGGGCGTGGAGCAGTTCTTC. It specifies CASSLRLAGGVEQFF.

V usage is TRBV19 and J usage is TRBJ2-2, with no clear D. The CDR3 contains 15 residues. With 4 bases removed from V and 0 bases from J, the gap between germline ends came to 9 bases. CDR1 is LNHDA, CDR2 SQIVND, per germline (reference sequence). DNA of the CDR3: TGTGCCAGTAGTAAACATCCCGCGAACACCGGGGAGCTGTTTTTT. Translated: CASSKHPANTGELFF.

The chain has TRBV9 and TRBJ2-3; 9 bases are a match to TRBD2. CDR3 length: 19 amino acids. Trimming removed 0 bases from V and 2 bases from J; junction bases left unmatched: 13. Germline values: CDR1 SGDLS, CDR2 YYNGEE. The chain's CDR3 is CASSVEGEGSGGPTDTQYF. DNA of the CDR3: TGTGCCAGCAGCGTAGAGGGGGAAGGTAGCGGGGGACCCACAGATACGCAGTATTTT.

This clone has just one count. This chain connects TRBV29-1 to TRBJ1-3; 7 bases match TRBD1. Trimming at V came to 7 bases and at J to 1 base, leaving 7 bases not matched to a gene. Germline CDR1 reads SQVTM; CDR2 reads ANQGSEA. The CDR3 covers 14 residues. The CDR3, as DNA: TGCAGCGCAGACTTACAGGGGTCTGGAAACACCATATATTTT. This sequence encodes CSADLQGSGNTIYF.

This chain joins TRBV7-2 and TRBJ2-7; D remains ambiguous. Germline CDR1 and CDR2: SGHTA and FQGNSA. CDR3 length: 15 amino acids. V lost 2 bases and J lost 0, with 11 bases in between. The DNA for the CDR3 is TGTGCCAGCAGCTTAAGAGCACAAACCTCCTACGAGCAGTACTTC. This sequence encodes CASSLRAQTSYEQYF.

The chain is built from TRBV19 and TRBJ2-5; D not resolved. V was pared by 4 bases and J by 1 base, with 10 bases between. Looked up from germline, CDR1 is LNHDA and CDR2 is SQIVND (reference sequence). This CDR3 comprises 14 residues. DNA for the CDR3: TGTGCCAGTAGTACGGTGGCATTCCAAGAGACCCAGTACTTC. Translation gives CASSTVAFQETQYF.

This chain links TRBV25-1 with TRBJ2-7, with TRBD1 matching over 10 bases. CDR3 length: 14 amino acids. Germline V gives CDR1 MGHDK, CDR2 SYGVNS. V gave up 7 bases and J gave up 0 bases; unmatched junction bases: 3. In nucleotides, the CDR3 is TGTGCCAGCACCCGGACAGGGGGCTCCTACGAGCAGTACTTC. Protein product: CASTRTGGSYEQYF.

This clone was recorded only once. This chain connects TRBV5-1 to TRBJ2-1; TRBD1 agrees at 10 bases. This CDR3 contains 16 residues. Germline values: CDR1 SGHRS, CDR2 YFSETQ. Trimming took 0 bases from V and 9 from J; bases not matched to a gene: 9. The CDR3 nucleotides read TGCGCCAGCAGCTTGGTTTCGGGACAGGGGAGCGGTGAGCAGTTCTTC. This translates into CASSLVSGQGSGEQFF.

This clone was seen a handful of times. The genes are TRBV7-9 and TRBJ2-7; D is unresolved. V was trimmed by 0 bases and J by 3 bases, leaving 3 bases between them. CDR3 length: 12 amino acids. From germline, CDR1 is SEHNR and CDR2 FQNEAQ (reference sequence). CDR3 loop: CASSLALYEQYF. The CDR3 DNA sequence: TGTGCCAGCAGCTTAGCTCTCTACGAGCAGTACTTC.

This clone has a single count. The CDR3 loop reads CASSPGTLENTEAFF. The CDR3 nucleotides are TGTGCCAGCAGCCCAGGGACATTAGAGAACACTGAAGCTTTCTTT. The chain recombines TRBV7-9 with TRBJ1-1; maybe TRBD1 (6 bases). The CDR3 runs 15 residues. Germline V gene sequence: CDR1 SEHNR, CDR2 FQNEAQ (reference sequence). Trimming cost V 5 bases and J 1 base, with 14 bases left between them.

The count of this clone is one. This chain links TRBV7-9 with TRBJ2-1; 7 bases line up with TRBD2. Trimming at V came to 0 bases and at J to 8 bases, leaving 16 bases not matched to a gene. Germline V lookup: CDR1 SEHNR, CDR2 FQNEAQ (reference sequence). The CDR3 length is 18 residues. CDR3 residues: CASSLARMTSSTGHEQFF. The CDR3 coding sequence is TGTGCCAGCAGCTTAGCAAGAATGACTAGCAGTACTGGCCATGAGCAGTTCTTC.

This rearrangement joins TRBV11-3 to TRBJ2-4; 13 bases map to TRBD2. CDR1 is SGHNT and CDR2 is YENEEA in the germline V gene. This CDR3 is 15 amino acids long. V lost 4 bases to trimming and J lost 7 bases; unmatched junction nucleotides: 4. CDR3 in amino acids: CASSSETSGRNIQYF. In DNA, the CDR3 is TGTGCCAGCAGCTCGGAGACTAGCGGGAGGAACATTCAGTACTTC.

This chain uses TRBV7-6 with TRBJ2-1; unclear D gene. This CDR3 has 14 residues. The V gene lost 7 bases and the J gene lost 8 bases, with 18 bases spanning the gap. Looked up from germline, CDR1 is SGHVS and CDR2 is FNYEAQ. The CDR3 here is CASTLNPSSDEQFF. The CDR3 DNA follows: TGTGCCAGCACCCTTAATCCCTCTTCCGATGAGCAGTTCTTC.

The chain is built from TRBV27 and TRBJ2-2, with 12 bases fitting TRBD2. Germline V gives CDR1 MNHEY, CDR2 SMNVEV (reference sequence). The J segment lost 5 bases and the V segment lost 4 bases, leaving 29 bases of the junction unmatched. The CDR3 is 24 amino acids. The CDR3 DNA sequence: TGTGCCAGCAGTTCTACGACCCTCCAGACAGGGGATCCGACTAGCGGGAGTGGTACCGGGGAGCTGTTTTTT. Protein: CASSSTTLQTGDPTSGSGTGELFF.

J is TRBJ1-4 and V is TRBV19; D is undetermined. V lost 5 bases and J lost 7, with 20 bases in between. Germline values: CDR1 LNHDA, CDR2 SQIVND (reference sequence). The CDR3 spans 16 residues. DNA for the CDR3: TGTGCCAGTAGTGCCCGATTTGGAGGGCTCGGTGAAAAACTGTTTTTT. As protein: CASSARFGGLGEKLFF.

The chain links TRBV5-5 to TRBJ1-5; the D gene is possibly TRBD1 (6 bases). The CDR3 extends over 16 amino acids. CDR1 and CDR2 from the germline V gene are SGHKS and YYEKEE (reference sequence). V dropped 3 bases and J dropped 0 bases, with 13 bases sitting between them. The CDR3 DNA reads as TGTGCCAGCAGCTCGTTTTACAGGGTTAGCAATCAGCCCCAGCATTTT. This codes for CASSSFYRVSNQPQHF.

The genes are TRBV7-9 and TRBJ1-2, with D unclear. Per germline, CDR1 SEHNR and CDR2 FQNEAQ (reference sequence). The CDR3 consists of 14 residues. V dropped 2 bases and J dropped 5 bases, with 12 bases sitting between them. CDR3 amino acids: CASSLRAQRYGYTF. The CDR3 coding sequence is TGTGCCAGCAGCTTAAGGGCCCAGCGGTATGGCTACACCTTC.

This clone was seen only once. The chain employs TRBV7-9 and TRBJ2-7; TRBD1 or TRBD2 may be the D gene (5 bases each). CDR1 and CDR2 (germline): SEHNR, FQNEAQ (reference sequence). V lost 7 bases and J 9 bases, leaving 19 bases between the germline ends. The CDR3 extends over 13 amino acids. CDR3 sequence (DNA): TGTGCCAGCAACCCCGAGGGACGCCCGACGCAGTACTTC. This translates into CASNPEGRPTQYF.